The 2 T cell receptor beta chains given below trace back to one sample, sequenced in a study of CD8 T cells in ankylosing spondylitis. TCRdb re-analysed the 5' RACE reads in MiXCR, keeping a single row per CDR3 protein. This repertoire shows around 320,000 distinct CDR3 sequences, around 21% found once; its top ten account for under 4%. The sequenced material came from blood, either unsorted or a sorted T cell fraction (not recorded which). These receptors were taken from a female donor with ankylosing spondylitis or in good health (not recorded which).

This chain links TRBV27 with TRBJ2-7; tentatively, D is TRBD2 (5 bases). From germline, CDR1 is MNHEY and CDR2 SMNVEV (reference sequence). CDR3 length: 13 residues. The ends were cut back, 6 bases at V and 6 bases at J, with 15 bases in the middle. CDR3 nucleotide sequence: TGTGCCAGCAGACCTACTGGGAGTGGCGAGCAGTACTTC. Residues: CASRPTGSGEQYF.

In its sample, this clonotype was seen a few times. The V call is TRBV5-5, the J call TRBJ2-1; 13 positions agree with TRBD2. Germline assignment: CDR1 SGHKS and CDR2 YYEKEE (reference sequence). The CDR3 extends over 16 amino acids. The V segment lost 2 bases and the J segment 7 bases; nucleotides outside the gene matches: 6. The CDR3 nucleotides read TGTGCCAGCAGCTTAACTAGCGGGAGGGCCATAAATGAGCAGTTCTTC. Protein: CASSLTSGRAINEQFF.